This passage covers 9 T cell receptor beta chains from one sample sequenced in a study of T cells in localized non-small cell lung cancer. Sequencing was performed with immunoSEQ multiplex PCR; in TCRdb, only in-frame clones are kept and a portion is missing. The data contain thousands of clones, approximately 31% of them singletons. Sequenced material: lung tumor tissue, taken before any cancer treatment. These receptors all come from a female donor at least 60 years old with stage II squamous cell lung carcinoma.

This chain's CDR3 is CASSMTGDRNEQFF. In DNA, the CDR3 is TGTGCCAGCTCCATGACGGGGGACAGGAATGAGCAGTTCTTC. The rearrangement links TRBV18 to TRBJ2-1; 8 bases agree with TRBD1. Unmatched junction bases numbered 8, after V lost 6 bases and J lost 7 bases. Looked up from germline, CDR1 is KGHSH and CDR2 is LQKENI. The CDR3 is 14 residues long.

This clone is categorized as large. CDR3 in amino acids: CASSQPAASYEQYF. The CDR3 DNA is TGTGCCAGCAGCCAACCCGCAGCCTCCTACGAGCAGTACTTC. The genes are TRBV11-3 and TRBJ2-7; no clear D. The CDR3 has 14 residues. The V end was cut by 5 bases, the J end by 0 bases, with 11 bases between. The germline gives CDR1 SGHNT, CDR2 YENEEA.

The CDR3 DNA is TGTGCCAGTAAAGGGGACCGTAGCAATCAGCCCCAGCATTTT. It is translated as CASKGDRSNQPQHF. The chain uses TRBV19 and TRBJ1-5; D is perhaps TRBD1 (5 bases). The ends were cut back, 7 bases at V and 0 bases at J, with 10 bases in the middle. This CDR3 comprises 14 residues. Germline V CDR1 and CDR2: LNHDA, SQIVND (reference sequence).

This rearrangement joins TRBV6-8 to TRBJ1-5; no firm D call. Trimming stripped 2 bases from V and 0 bases from J, with 5 bases between. The CDR3 consists of 14 residues. In germline, CDR1 is MNHGY, CDR2 SAAAGT. CDR3 sequence reads: CASSYMNSNQPQHF. CDR3 nucleotides: TGTGCCAGCAGTTACATGAATAGCAATCAGCCCCAGCATTTT.

The rearrangement links TRBV6-8 to TRBJ1-1, with TRBD1 as a possible D gene (5 bases). Germline V gene sequence: CDR1 MNHGY, CDR2 SAAAGT. V was cut by 7 bases and J by 5 bases, with 17 bases left in between. CDR3 length: 14 amino acids. This CDR3 is CASIPGGDTTEAFF. The DNA of the CDR3 is TGTGCCAGCATTCCCGGGGGGGATACGACTGAAGCTTTCTTT.

This clone has just a few counts. This chain links TRBV6-8 with TRBJ1-5; D is ambiguous. Trimming cost V 8 bases and J 0 bases, with 8 bases left between them. The CDR3 has 13 amino acids. Germline CDR1 is MNHGY and CDR2 is SAAAGT. CDR3 amino acids: CASQTYSNQPQHF. CDR3 nucleotides: TGTGCCAGCCAAACTTATAGCAATCAGCCCCAGCATTTT.

The rearrangement uses TRBV29-1 and TRBJ2-5, with 11 bases lining up with TRBD1. Germline V gene lookup returns CDR1 SQVTM and CDR2 ANQGSEA. Trimming took 7 bases from V and 5 from J; bases not matched to a gene: 12. The CDR3 sequence is 15 residues long. Here the CDR3 DNA reads TGCAGCGGCCGATCCCGGGACAGGGGGAGGGAGACCCAGTACTTC. It yields the protein CSGRSRDRGRETQYF.

The rearrangement uses TRBV19 and TRBJ1-5; D is possibly TRBD1 (5 bases). The CDR3 is made up of 15 amino acids. In germline, CDR1 is LNHDA, CDR2 SQIVND (reference sequence). V dropped 3 bases and J dropped 5 bases, with 14 bases sitting between them. CDR3 DNA sequence: TGTGCCAGTAGTATTGAGGGCGCCAGGGATCAGCCCCAGCATTTT. Translation gives CASSIEGARDQPQHF.

This rearrangement joins TRBV18 to TRBJ1-3; D is perhaps TRBD1 (5 bases). V was clipped by 3 bases and J by 0 bases, with 24 bases between them. The CDR3 is 20 residues long. CDR1 is KGHSH, CDR2 LQKENI, per germline. The CDR3 protein is CASSPPASSDGARSGNTIYF. DNA for the CDR3: TGTGCCAGCTCACCTCCCGCGTCCTCGGACGGGGCGCGCTCTGGAAACACCATATATTTT.